This entry features one T cell receptor (beta chain) sequence. Antigen unknown. The protocol was immunoSEQ multiplex PCR, while the TCRdb copy is restricted to in-frame clones and leaves out a portion. The table has some 230,000 clones, around 90% seen once; the top ten hold around 1.1%. The donors were members of the roughly 130-subject validation cohort (separate from the 666-subject first cohort). These data originate in a study of cytomegalovirus exposure and HLA in healthy donors. Trimming took 0 bases from V and 2 from J; bases not matched to a gene: 5. Germline CDR1 reads KGHSH; CDR2 reads LQKENI. CDR3 length: 17 residues. Study findings and constraints: Published work reported that the classifier diagnosed cytomegalovirus status with high specificity and sensitivity. Most TCRs appeared rarely, but some public TCRs recurred in many donors.

The sequence was obtained from a young woman in good health and CMV-seronegative. V is TRBV18 and J is TRBJ1-2, with 11 bases matching TRBD1. The sequenced sample consisted of PBMCs. The DNA of the CDR3 is TGTGCCAGCTCACCACCTCTCCGGGACAGGGGGAACTATGGCTACACCTTC. Protein: CASSPPLRDRGNYGYTF.